These 23 T cell receptor beta chains came from one sample sequenced in a study of spatial heterogeneity in lung cancer. Time point noted: sample taken at primary tumor resection. The study sequenced unsorted whole RNA from tumor, nontumor lung or frozen PBMC. MiXCR, run by TCRdb on the 5' RACE reads, gives a single entry per CDR3 protein. The data contain tens of thousands of distinct CDR3 sequences, roughly 10% of them singletons. Source: PBMCs, taken at surgery. The receptors were gathered from a male donor with early-stage non-small cell lung cancer.

This clonotype has a handful of counts. The rearrangement joins TRBV4-2 to TRBJ2-5; D is undetermined. CDR3 length: 13 amino acids. The germline V and J ends were trimmed by 5 bases and 5 bases, with 12 bases remaining between them. Germline-derived CDR1 and CDR2 are LGHNA and YNFKEQ. CDR3 amino acids: CASSAQSRETQYF. DNA for the CDR3: TGTGCCAGCAGCGCCCAGTCCAGGGAGACCCAGTACTTC.

The V call is TRBV20-1, the J call TRBJ2-1, with D tentatively TRBD2 (7 bases). V shed 5 bases and J shed 8 bases, with 22 bases lying between them. The CDR3 is made up of 15 amino acids. CDR1 DFQATT and CDR2 SNEGSKA come from the germline V gene (reference sequence). CDR3 residues: CSAALGGRAFDEQFF. The CDR3 region has the DNA TGCAGTGCTGCGCTAGGGGGGAGGGCGTTCGATGAGCAGTTCTTC.

The sample holds many counts of this clonotype. This chain uses TRBV20-1 with TRBJ2-1; TRBD1 might be the D (6 bases). The ends were cut back, 4 bases at V and 6 bases at J, with 16 bases in the middle. CDR1 and CDR2 from the germline V gene are DFQATT and SNEGSKA (reference sequence). The CDR3 has 14 residues. In nucleotides, the CDR3 is TGCAGTGCTATAAACAGGGCTACGCCCAATGAGCAGTTCTTC. Residues: CSAINRATPNEQFF.

This clonotype was detected a few times. The chain is built from TRBV6-5 and TRBJ2-1; TRBD2 might be the D (5 bases). The CDR3 runs to 17 residues. The V end was cut by 4 bases, the J end by 2 bases, with 18 bases between. The germline gives CDR1 MNHEY, CDR2 SVGAGI. CDR3 protein: CASSFHYTREPYNEQFF. The CDR3 nucleotides are TGTGCCAGCAGTTTCCACTATACTCGGGAACCCTACAATGAGCAGTTCTTC.

This clonotype was found many times. This chain joins TRBV7-9 and TRBJ2-2; no reliable D call. From germline, CDR1 is SEHNR and CDR2 FQNEAQ (reference sequence). The V gene lost 7 bases and the J gene lost 5 bases, with 11 bases spanning the gap. The CDR3 length is 13 residues. CDR3 sequence reads: CASTLRGTGELFF. CDR3 DNA: TGTGCCAGCACCCTTCGCGGTACCGGGGAGCTGTTTTTT. The variable domain in full, completed from reference TRBV7-9 and TRBJ2-2, reads DTGVSQNPRHKITKRGQNVTFRCDPISEHNRLYWYRQTLGQGPEFLTYFQNEAQLEKSRLLSDRFSAERPKGSFSTLEIQRTEQGDSAMYLCASTLRGTGELFFGEGSRLTVL.

V gene TRBV24-1 combines with J gene TRBJ2-5, with TRBD1 matching over 10 bases. Losses at the gene ends were 4 bases for V and 4 bases for J; bases not matched to a gene: 5. Germline CDR1 KGHDR, CDR2 SFDVKD. The CDR3 is 15 residues long. CDR3 coding DNA: TGTGCCACCAGTGACCCGACAGGGGGCGGAGAGACCCAGTACTTC. Translation gives CATSDPTGGGETQYF.

This clonotype was picked up many times. V is TRBV18 and J is TRBJ1-1; the D gene is possibly TRBD1 (5 bases). CDR1 is KGHSH and CDR2 is LQKENI in the germline V gene. The V end lost 6 bases, the J end lost 2 bases, and 10 bases lay between the germline ends. The CDR3 loop spans 13 amino acids. CDR3 in amino acids: CASSGTDNTEAFF. The CDR3 coding sequence is TGTGCCAGCTCCGGGACGGATAACACTGAAGCTTTCTTT.

The chain is built from TRBV7-9 and TRBJ2-1; D might be TRBD1 or TRBD2, each matching 5 bases. With 5 bases removed from V and 9 bases from J, the gap between germline ends came to 14 bases. This CDR3 has 13 amino acids. The germline CDR1 and CDR2 sequences are SEHNR and FQNEAQ (reference sequence). CDR3 region: CASSIKGTREQFF. CDR3 DNA sequence: TGTGCCAGCAGCATAAAGGGGACCCGTGAGCAGTTCTTC.

This clonotype has more than one count but fewer than ten. The chain links TRBV7-2 to TRBJ2-3; the D gene is possibly TRBD2 (6 bases). The V end lost 5 bases, the J end lost 7 bases, and 13 bases lay between the germline ends. The CDR3 has 13 residues. From germline, CDR1 is SGHTA and CDR2 FQGNSA. This CDR3 is CASSPPSDHTQYF. CDR3 coding DNA: TGTGCCAGCAGCCCACCTAGCGATCATACGCAGTATTTT.

This clonotype has a count of ten or more. The chain has TRBV20-1 and TRBJ2-7; 7 bases are shared with TRBD2. Unmatched junction bases numbered 8, after V lost 1 base and J lost 2 bases. CDR1 DFQATT and CDR2 SNEGSKA come from the germline V gene (reference sequence). The length of the CDR3 is 15 residues. CDR3: CSARVPTSVTYEQYF. The DNA for the CDR3 is TGCAGTGCTAGAGTGCCTACTAGCGTCACCTACGAGCAGTACTTC.

This clonotype came up a few times. The J gene is TRBJ2-4, the V gene TRBV20-1, with D perhaps TRBD1 (5 bases). The CDR3 is 15 residues long. Per the germline V gene, CDR1 is DFQATT and CDR2 is SNEGSKA (reference sequence). Trimming pared 0 bases from V and 2 bases from J, leaving 11 bases between. In DNA form, the CDR3 reads TGCAGTGCTAGAGATCTCAGGGAATCCAAAAACATTCAGTACTTC. This sequence encodes CSARDLRESKNIQYF.

This clonotype was detected a few times. V gene TRBV28 combines with J gene TRBJ2-3, with TRBD2 matching over 11 bases. CDR1 and CDR2 (germline): MDHEN, SYDVKM. The CDR3 covers 13 residues. V dropped 7 bases and J dropped 11; count of bases not matched to a gene: 8. Here the CDR3 DNA reads TGTGCCAGCACCCCCCCCCTAGCGGGAGGGCAGTATTTT. Translating gives CASTPPLAGGQYF. The whole variable domain, remainder taken from reference TRBV28 and TRBJ2-3, is DVKVTQSSRYLVKRTGEKVFLECVQDMDHENMFWYRQDPGLGLRLIYFSYDVKMKEKGDIPEGYSVSREKKERFSLILESASTNQTSMYLCASTPPLAGGQYFGPGTRLTVL.

V gene TRBV5-6 combines with J gene TRBJ1-6; the D gene is possibly TRBD1 (5 bases). Germline V gene sequence: CDR1 SGHDT, CDR2 YYEEEE. V lost 3 bases and J lost 7, with 17 bases in between. There are 16 residues in the CDR3. The CDR3 loop reads CASSWGDLRGNSPLHF. The CDR3 DNA reads as TGTGCCAGCAGCTGGGGGGACCTCCGAGGGAATTCACCCCTCCACTTT.

V gene TRBV27 combines with J gene TRBJ1-4; a weak D match, TRBD1 (5 bases). The V gene lost 3 bases and the J gene lost 6 bases, with 14 bases spanning the gap. CDR3 length: 15 amino acids. Germline V CDR1 and CDR2: MNHEY, SMNVEV (reference sequence). The CDR3 DNA reads TGTGCCAGCAGTTTCTCCCAGGGAGGAGATGAAAAACTGTTTTTT. It translates to CASSFSQGGDEKLFF. The full variable domain, in which reference TRBV27 and TRBJ1-4 provide the parts outside the CDR3, is EAQVTQNPRYLITVTGKKLTVTCSQNMNHEYMSWYRQDPGLGLRQIYYSMNVEVTDKGDVPEGYKVSRKEKRNFPLILESPSPNQTSLYFCASSFSQGGDEKLFFGSGTQLSVL.

This clonotype has at least ten counts. This chain joins TRBV4-2 and TRBJ1-1; TRBD1 aligns across 9 bases. The length of the CDR3 is 14 residues. V was pared by 3 bases and J by 4 bases, with 3 bases of the junction left unmatched. Looked up from germline, CDR1 is LGHNA and CDR2 is YNFKEQ. This CDR3 reads CASSQGQGGTEAFF. Written as DNA, the CDR3 is TGTGCCAGCAGCCAGGGACAGGGCGGCACTGAAGCTTTCTTT.

This clonotype appeared a few times. The chain joins TRBV28 to TRBJ1-5, with 9 bases aligning to TRBD1. J lost 6 bases, V lost 3 bases, and 6 bases had no gene match. Germline V gene data show CDR1 as MDHEN and CDR2 as SYDVKM. The CDR3 is 15 amino acids. CDR3 nucleotide sequence: TGTGCCAGCAGTTTGGAGTCACAGGGGGCTCAGCCCCAGCATTTT. This encodes CASSLESQGAQPQHF.

The chain recombines TRBV5-1 with TRBJ2-5; 7 positions agree with TRBD2. Trimming at V came to 0 bases and at J to 5 bases, leaving 4 bases not matched to a gene. The germline gives CDR1 SGHRS, CDR2 YFSETQ. This CDR3 spans 14 amino acids. CDR3 sequence reads: CASSLETGGETQYF. The CDR3 DNA reads as TGCGCCAGCAGCTTGGAGACGGGAGGCGAGACCCAGTACTTC. Full variable domain (rest looked up from reference TRBV5-1 and TRBJ2-5): KAGVTQTPRYLIKTRGQQVTLSCSPISGHRSVSWYQQTPGQGLQFLFEYFSETQRNKGNFPGRFSGRQFSNSRSEMNVSTLELGDSALYLCASSLETGGETQYFGPGTRLLVL.

This clonotype was observed at least ten times. V is TRBV7-8 and J is TRBJ2-5; D call uncertain. V shed 0 bases and J shed 5 bases, with 7 bases lying between them. Germline V gene lookup returns CDR1 SGHVS and CDR2 FQNEAQ. The CDR3 loop spans 13 amino acids. CDR3 nucleotide sequence: TGTGCCAGCAGCTTAGCGATGGGTGAGACCCAGTACTTC. It yields the protein CASSLAMGETQYF.

V gene TRBV20-1 combines with J gene TRBJ1-6, with D possibly being TRBD1 (6 bases). Germline lookup yields CDR1 DFQATT and CDR2 SNEGSKA (reference sequence). The CDR3 has 16 amino acids. V lost 1 base and J lost 4, with 14 bases in between. DNA for the CDR3: TGCAGTGCTAGAGGAGGGGGGCCTTCTTATAATTCACCCCTCCACTTT. It codes for CSARGGGPSYNSPLHF.

The table lists this clonotype with a few counts. This chain uses TRBV5-4 with TRBJ2-7, with unresolved D. The length of the CDR3 is 15 residues. CDR1 and CDR2 (germline): SGHNT, YYREEE (reference sequence). V lost 0 bases to trimming and J lost 2 bases, with 12 bases between them. For the CDR3, the DNA is TGTGCCAGCAGCTTGGGTATCGAAGTAGCCTACGAGCAGTACTTC. Amino acid sequence: CASSLGIEVAYEQYF.

This clonotype has ten or more counts. In nucleotides, the CDR3 is TGTGCCAGCAGCGTACTTGGGACAGGGCGGGATACGCAGTATTTT. It translates to CASSVLGTGRDTQYF. V gene TRBV9 combines with J gene TRBJ2-3; 9 bases map to TRBD1. Losses at the gene ends were 1 base for V and 6 bases for J; bases not matched to a gene: 6. The CDR3 is made up of 15 amino acids. CDR1 and CDR2 from the germline V gene are SGDLS and YYNGEE.

This clonotype was detected only a few times. The chain couples TRBV7-9 to TRBJ1-2; TRBD1 agrees at 7 bases. V was clipped by 5 bases and J by 0 bases; unmatched bases: 3. Germline V gives CDR1 SEHNR, CDR2 FQNEAQ (reference sequence). The CDR3 is 14 residues long. CDR3 in DNA: TGTGCCAGCAGCGCGGGACAGTCTAACTATGGCTACACCTTC. Its translation: CASSAGQSNYGYTF.

This chain links TRBV24-1 with TRBJ2-3; 7 bases are a match to TRBD1. CDR1 is KGHDR, CDR2 SFDVKD, per germline. The CDR3 runs 15 residues. The ends lost 4 bases at V and 2 bases at J; junction bases unmatched: 5. CDR3 sequence (DNA): TGTGCCACCAGTGAAGGGACAGTTTCCACAGATACGCAGTATTTT. It yields the protein CATSEGTVSTDTQYF.